What follows is one T cell receptor (beta chain) and its context. This entry belongs to a study of blood T cell repertoires in COVID-19. The study recruited people aged about 18 to 90 years across approximately 23 US areas. Researchers sorted participants into cohorts using their self-reported clinical history. Resolution of symptoms, clearance, or two negative PCRs was present in recovered Cohort 3 donors. V trimming: 5 bases; J trimming: 2 bases; junction bases outside the gene matches: 2. The CDR3 sequence is 13 residues long. CDR1 and CDR2 (germline): SGHTA, FQGTGA. Study processing details: Amplification from reference gene primers served as the basis for estimated nucleated cell counts. The protocol was immunoSEQ multiplex PCR, while the TCRdb copy is restricted to in-frame clones and leaves out a portion. Clone size and V and J calls were adopted from that table, with D and trimming inferred from the DNA. The repertoire holds some 390,000 clones, with about nine tenths as singletons.

This rearrangement joins TRBV7-3 to TRBJ1-2; 7 nucleotides agree with TRBD1. Material: PBMCs or T cells enriched from blood (not recorded which). The sequence was collected from a woman aged 25 to 39 who had recovered from COVID-19. The DNA of the CDR3 is TGTGCCAGCAGCCGGGACAGAAACTATGGCTACACCTTC. Encoded protein: CASSRDRNYGYTF.